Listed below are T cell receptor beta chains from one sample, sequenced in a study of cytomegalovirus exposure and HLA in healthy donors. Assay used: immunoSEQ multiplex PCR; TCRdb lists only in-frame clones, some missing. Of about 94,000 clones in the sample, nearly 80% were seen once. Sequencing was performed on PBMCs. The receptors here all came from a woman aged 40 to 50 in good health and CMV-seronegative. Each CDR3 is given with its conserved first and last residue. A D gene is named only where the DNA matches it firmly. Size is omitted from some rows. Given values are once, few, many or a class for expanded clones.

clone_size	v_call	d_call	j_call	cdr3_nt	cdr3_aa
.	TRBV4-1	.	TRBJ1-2	TGCGCCAGCAGCCGAGACAGAAACTATGGCTACACCTTC	CASSRDRNYGYTF
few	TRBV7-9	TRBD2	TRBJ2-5	TGTGCCAGCAGCCTACCGACAGCGGGGGGGCAAGAGACCCAGTACTTC	CASSLPTAGGQETQYF
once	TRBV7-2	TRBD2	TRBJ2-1	TGTGCCAGCAGCCGCACTAGCGGGGGTTACAATGAGCAGTTCTTC	CASSRTSGGYNEQFF
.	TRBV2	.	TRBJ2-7	TGTGCCAGCAGGAGGAGGGCCTCCTACGAGCAGTACTTC	CASRRRASYEQYF
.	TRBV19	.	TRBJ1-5	TGTGCCAGCACCTCAGAGGCGACTCAGCCCCAGCATTTT	CASTSEATQPQHF
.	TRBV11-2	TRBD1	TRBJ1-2	TGTGCCAGCAGCCTTGGGACAGGGGATGGCTACACCTTC	CASSLGTGDGYTF
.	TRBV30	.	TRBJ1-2	TGTGCCTGGAGTGCTTGGCTCGGGGAAGGTCGTGGCTACACCTTC	CAWSAWLGEGRGYTF
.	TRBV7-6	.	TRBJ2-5	TGTGCCAGCAGCTTAGTATCAGGACAAGAGACCCAGTACTTC	CASSLVSGQETQYF
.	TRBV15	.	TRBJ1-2	TGTGCCACCAGCCGAGCCCCAGGGGATGGCTACACCTTC	CATSRAPGDGYTF
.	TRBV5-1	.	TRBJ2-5	TGCGCCAGCAGCTTGGCACAGCAAAAAGAGACCCAGTACTTC	CASSLAQQKETQYF
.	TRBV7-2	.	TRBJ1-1	TGTGCCAGCAGCTTCTACAGGGAGAACACTGAAGCTTTCTTT	CASSFYRENTEAFF
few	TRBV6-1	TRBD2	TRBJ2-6	TGTGCCAGCGATTCGGGGGGGCTTGGGGCCAACGTCCTGACTTTC	CASDSGGLGANVLTF
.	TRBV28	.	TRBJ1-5	TGTGCCAGCAGAGGAACCTTGGGAGGCAATCAGCCCCAGCATTTT	CASRGTLGGNQPQHF
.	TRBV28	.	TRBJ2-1	TGTGCCAGCAGGGGGGGGGCCGGTGAGCAGTTCTTC	CASRGGAGEQFF
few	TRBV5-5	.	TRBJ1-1	TGTGCCAGCAGCTTGGAGGGGCGGATCAACACTGAAGCTTTCTTT	CASSLEGRINTEAFF
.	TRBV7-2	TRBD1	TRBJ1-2	TGTGCCAGCAGCTTAGGCGAGGGGGCGAGCTATGGCTACACCTTC	CASSLGEGASYGYTF
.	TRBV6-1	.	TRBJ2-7	TGTGCCAGCAGTGGTATCGAGCAGTACTTC	CASSGIEQYF
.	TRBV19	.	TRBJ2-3	TGTGCCAGTAGTATAGGGGGGGGCCCCACAGATACGCAGTATTTT	CASSIGGGPTDTQYF
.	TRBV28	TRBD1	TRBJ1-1	TGTGCCAGCAGTTCGGGACAGGGCGGTGCAGCTTTCTTT	CASSSGQGGAAFF
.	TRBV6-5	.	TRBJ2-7	TGTGCCAGCAGCCCGACCAGGGGAAACTACGAGCAGTACTTC	CASSPTRGNYEQYF
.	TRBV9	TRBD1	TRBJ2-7	TGTGCCAGCAGCGGCCGGGACAGCTCCTACGAGCAGTACTTC	CASSGRDSSYEQYF
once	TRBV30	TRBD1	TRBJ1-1	TGTGCCTGGGACAGGGTAGCGAACACTGAAGCTTTCTTT	CAWDRVANTEAFF
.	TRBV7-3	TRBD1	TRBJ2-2	TGTGCCAGCAGTTCAGGGGGCTTGGGCACCGGGGAGCTGTTTTTT	CASSSGGLGTGELFF
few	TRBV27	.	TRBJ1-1	TGTGCCAGCAGCCTGAGAGACATGAACACTGAAGCTTTCTTT	CASSLRDMNTEAFF
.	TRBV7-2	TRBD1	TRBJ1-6	TGTGCCAGCAGCTTAGGGGGGACAGGGCCCTATAATTCACCCCTCCACTTT	CASSLGGTGPYNSPLHF
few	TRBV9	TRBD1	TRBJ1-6	TGTGCCAGCAGCGTAAGGCCGGGACAGAATAATTCACCCCTCCACTTT	CASSVRPGQNNSPLHF
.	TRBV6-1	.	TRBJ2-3	TGTGCCAGCACCGTTGGACCGAACGAAGGGGGTACGCAGTATTTT	CASTVGPNEGGTQYF
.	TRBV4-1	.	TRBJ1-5	TGCGCCAGCAGCCAAGATCAGGTACCTCAGCCCCAGCATTTT	CASSQDQVPQPQHF
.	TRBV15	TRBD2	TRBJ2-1	TGTGCCACCAGAAGTACGGGGGGGCACAATGAGCAGTTCTTC	CATRSTGGHNEQFF
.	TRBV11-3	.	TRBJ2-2	TGTGCCAGCAGCTTAGATCGGGGCACCGGGGAGCTGTTTTTT	CASSLDRGTGELFF
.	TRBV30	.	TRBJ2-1	TGTGCCTCCGGACAGAGCTCCTACAATGAGCAGTTCTTC	CASGQSSYNEQFF
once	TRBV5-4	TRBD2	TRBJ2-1	TGTGCCCCTACGGAAGGGACTAACCCGAGCTACAATGAGCAGTTCTTC	CAPTEGTNPSYNEQFF
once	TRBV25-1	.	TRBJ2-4	TGTGCCAGCAGTGAAGCAGGGTATGAAGGCATTCAGTACTTC	CASSEAGYEGIQYF
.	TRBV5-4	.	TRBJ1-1	TGTGCCAGCGGGGGCGGGCCAAACACTGAAGCTTTCTTT	CASGGGPNTEAFF
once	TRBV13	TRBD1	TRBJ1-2	TGTGCCAGCAGCTTATTACAGGGGGACTATGGCTACACCTTC	CASSLLQGDYGYTF
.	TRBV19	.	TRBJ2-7	TGTGCCAGTAGTAGAACAGTCTTCTACGAGCAGTACTTC	CASSRTVFYEQYF
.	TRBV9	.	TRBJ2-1	TGTGCCAGCAGCACCACCTCAGGGGCTATCTCCTACAATGAGCAGTTCTTC	CASSTTSGAISYNEQFF
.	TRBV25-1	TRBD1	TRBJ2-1	TGTGCCAGCAGTGAATGGACAGGGACCACCTACAATGAGCAGTTCTTC	CASSEWTGTTYNEQFF
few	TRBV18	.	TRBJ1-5	TGTGCCAGCTCACCAAACGAGGGCAATCAGCCCCAGCATTTT	CASSPNEGNQPQHF
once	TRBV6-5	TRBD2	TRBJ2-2	TGTGGAAGCGGGGAAATGACGAACACCGGGGAGCTGTTTTTT	CGSGEMTNTGELFF
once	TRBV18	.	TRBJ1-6	TGTGCCAGCTCGAAACAGAACCATAATTCACCCCTCCACTTT	CASSKQNHNSPLHF
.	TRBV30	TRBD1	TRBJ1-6	TGTGCCTGGAGTGTATATGGGACAGGGAGCAATTCACCCCTCCACTTT	CAWSVYGTGSNSPLHF
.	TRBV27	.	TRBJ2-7	TGTGCCAGCAGCCGTTCTCCTACCTCCTACGAGCAGTACTTC	CASSRSPTSYEQYF
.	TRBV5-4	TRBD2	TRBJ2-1	TGTGCCAGCAGCTTGGGCGGGAGGGGGTCCTACAATGAGCAGTTCTTC	CASSLGGRGSYNEQFF
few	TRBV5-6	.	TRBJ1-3	TGTGCCAGCAGCTTCGGACAGAAGGGAAACACCATATATTTT	CASSFGQKGNTIYF
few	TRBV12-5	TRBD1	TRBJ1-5	TGTGCTAGTGCCTCGGACAGGGGTGGCAATCAGCCCCAGCATTTT	CASASDRGGNQPQHF
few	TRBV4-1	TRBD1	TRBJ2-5	TGCGCCAGCAGCCAAGAACCCGGGACAGGGGAAGAGACCCAGTACTTC	CASSQEPGTGEETQYF
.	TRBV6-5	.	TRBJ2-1	TGTGCCAGCAGTGGGGGGGGACAACCCTACAATGAGCAGTTCTTC	CASSGGGQPYNEQFF
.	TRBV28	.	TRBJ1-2	TGTGCCAGCAGCAGTTCGTACTATGGCTACACCTTC	CASSSSYYGYTF
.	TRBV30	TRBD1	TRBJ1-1	TGTGCCTGGGGACAGGGCCAGGGCACTGAAGCTTTCTTT	CAWGQGQGTEAFF
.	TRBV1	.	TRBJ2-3	TGCACCAGCAGCCAAAACCGACTAGCGGGGGGGCGCGGGTATGATACGCAGTATTTT	CTSSQNRLAGGRGYDTQYF